This T cell receptor beta chain was sequenced for a study of radiation and T cells in renal cell carcinoma. The V gene lost 0 bases and the J gene lost 5 bases, with 13 bases spanning the gap. Per the germline V gene, CDR1 is KGHSH and CDR2 is LQKENI. This CDR3 is 15 amino acids long. This sample's time point: blood 4 weeks post-SBRT, at nephrectomy. Documented treatment: 15 Gy SBRT to primary tumor, nephrectomy 4 weeks later. Nephrectomy followed 15 Gy stereotactic body radiation by 4 weeks. The patient's renal cell carcinoma had clear cell pathology. Study-level results: Baseline intratumoral clonotype presence is unknown without pretreatment biopsies. From baseline, blood top tumor clonotypes peaked at 2 weeks post-radiation.

As regards this clone: The antigen is not known.

Using immunoSEQ multiplex PCR, the repertoire was profiled, and TCRdb retains in-frame clones only, with some absent. Of approximately 86,000 clones in the sample, around 85% were seen once. The source was blood, collected from a patient whose treatment included radiotherapy and nephrectomy. The chain joins TRBV18 to TRBJ1-2; D may be TRBD1 (5 bases). This clonotype was sampled from a man in his forties or fifties with renal cell carcinoma. The CDR3: CASSPPAGREYGYTF. In nucleotides, the CDR3 is TGTGCCAGCTCACCACCGGCAGGGAGGGAATATGGCTACACCTTC.